This T cell receptor (beta chain) was sequenced for a study of CD8 T cells in ankylosing spondylitis. Looked up from germline, CDR1 is KGHSH and CDR2 is LQKENI. The CDR3 is 16 residues long. The germline V and J ends were trimmed by 2 bases and 0 bases, with 8 bases remaining between them. As regards this clonotype: Its antigen is still unknown.

Regarding the study as a whole: Past research had described some motif variants in reactive arthritis synovial fluid and blood. Disease-linked clones bore a CD8+ phenotype, appearing relatively rarely in peripheral blood. Significant enrichment of disease-linked clones was reported in matched ankylosing spondylitis synovial fluid. Seemingly distinctive of ankylosing spondylitis blood was a TCR beta motif formed by eight highly homologous variants.

A quantitative 5'-RACE method, one with molecular barcodes, was used to make TCR beta libraries. MiXCR, applied by TCRdb to the 5' RACE reads, yields one record per CDR3 protein. There are about 130,000 distinct CDR3 sequences in the sample; under 20% occur only once, and around a third lies in the top ten. J is TRBJ1-6 and V is TRBV18; D unclear. The specimen sequenced was blood, either unsorted or a sorted T cell fraction (not recorded which). This receptor was identified in a male donor with ankylosing spondylitis. The CDR3 loop reads CASSPAGGSYNSPLHF. CDR3 in DNA: TGTGCCAGCTCACCAGCAGGAGGCTCCTATAATTCACCCCTCCACTTT.